This T cell receptor beta chain emerged from a study of vaccination and CD4 T cells after COVID-19. Study overall: Fewer than ten convalescent cases were mild and one was severe, and all had been SARS-CoV-2 positive by nasal swab PCR.

CDR3 length: 12 amino acids. CDR1 MDHEN and CDR2 SYDVKM come from the germline V gene. The V and J ends lost 6 bases and 5 bases respectively, with 10 bases between them. Oncomine TCR Beta short-read sequencing was applied to DNA from cultured CD4+ T cells. TCRdb analysed the PCR reads with MiXCR anew, one entry per CDR3 protein. Of 15,000 to 25,000 distinct CDR3 sequences listed, about two fifths are singletons. Treatment given: approximately 9-day PBMC culture with coronavirus spike peptide pools or control peptides (ViraFEST assay). Expanded clonotypes were found by TCR sequencing after peptide-pool stimulation (ViraFEST). The dates of positive PCR tests extended from March through December 2020 and came before the US Alpha, Beta and Delta variants. A word on this clonotype: What it binds is unknown.

The sample taken for sequencing was cultured CD4+ T cells from blood. This TCR derives from a human donor with COVID-19. J is TRBJ1-2 and V is TRBV28; no reliable D call. The CDR3 DNA sequence: TGTGCCAGCAGCCTCCGGTTGTATGGCTACACCTTC. Residues: CASSLRLYGYTF.